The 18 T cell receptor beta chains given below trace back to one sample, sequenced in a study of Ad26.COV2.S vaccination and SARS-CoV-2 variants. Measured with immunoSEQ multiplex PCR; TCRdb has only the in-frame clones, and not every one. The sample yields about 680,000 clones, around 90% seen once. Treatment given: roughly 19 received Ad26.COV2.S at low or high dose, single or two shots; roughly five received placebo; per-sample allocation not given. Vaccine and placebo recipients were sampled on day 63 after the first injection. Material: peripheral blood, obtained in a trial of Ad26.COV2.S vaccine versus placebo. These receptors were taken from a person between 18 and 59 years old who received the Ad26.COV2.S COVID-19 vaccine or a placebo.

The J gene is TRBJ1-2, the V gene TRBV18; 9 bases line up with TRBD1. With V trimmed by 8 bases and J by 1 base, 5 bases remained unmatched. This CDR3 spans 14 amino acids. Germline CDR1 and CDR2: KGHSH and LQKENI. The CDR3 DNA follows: TGTGCCAGCAACAGGGGGCCCCTTAACTATGGCTACACCTTC. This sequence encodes CASNRGPLNYGYTF.

The CDR3 DNA sequence: TGTGCCAGCAGTTTGACTAGGAACAATGAGCAGTTCTTC. This encodes CASSLTRNNEQFF. This rearrangement joins TRBV27 to TRBJ2-1, with a weak D call TRBD2 (6 bases). The CDR3 length is 13 residues. Germline CDR1 MNHEY, CDR2 SMNVEV (reference sequence). Trimming cost V 3 bases and J 5 bases, with 8 bases left between them.

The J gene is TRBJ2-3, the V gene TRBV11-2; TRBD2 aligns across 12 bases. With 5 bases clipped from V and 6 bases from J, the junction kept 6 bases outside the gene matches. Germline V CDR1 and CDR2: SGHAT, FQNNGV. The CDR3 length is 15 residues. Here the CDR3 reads CASSPSGGALDTQYF. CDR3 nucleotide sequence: TGTGCCAGCAGCCCTAGCGGGGGGGCATTGGATACGCAGTATTTT.

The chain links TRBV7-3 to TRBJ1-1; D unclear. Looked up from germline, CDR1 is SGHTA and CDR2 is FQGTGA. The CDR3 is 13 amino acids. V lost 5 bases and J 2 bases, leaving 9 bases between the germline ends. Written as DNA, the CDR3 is TGTGCCAGCAGCATAATGGCAAACACTGAAGCTTTCTTT. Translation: CASSIMANTEAFF.

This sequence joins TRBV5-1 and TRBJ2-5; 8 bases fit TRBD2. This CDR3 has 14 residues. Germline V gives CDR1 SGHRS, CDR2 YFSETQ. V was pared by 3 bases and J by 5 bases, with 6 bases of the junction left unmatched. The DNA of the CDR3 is TGCGCCAGCAGCTCGACTAGCGCGACGGAGACCCAGTACTTC. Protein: CASSSTSATETQYF.

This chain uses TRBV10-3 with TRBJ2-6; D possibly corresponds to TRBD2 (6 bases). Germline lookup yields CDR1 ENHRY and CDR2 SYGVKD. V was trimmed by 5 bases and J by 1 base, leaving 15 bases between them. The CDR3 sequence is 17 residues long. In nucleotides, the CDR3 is TGTGCCATCAGTCTCAAGGAGGGCGAGTCTGGGGCCAACGTCCTGACTTTC. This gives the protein CAISLKEGESGANVLTF.

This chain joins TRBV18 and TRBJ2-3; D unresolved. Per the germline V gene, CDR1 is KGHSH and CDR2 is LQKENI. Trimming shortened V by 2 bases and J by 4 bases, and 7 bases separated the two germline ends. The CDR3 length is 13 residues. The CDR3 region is CASSPIGPDTQYF. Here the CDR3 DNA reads TGTGCCAGCTCACCAATCGGGCCAGATACGCAGTATTTT. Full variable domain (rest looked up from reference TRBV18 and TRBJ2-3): NAGVMQNPRHLVRRRGQEARLRCSPMKGHSHVYWYRQLPEEGLKFMVYLQKENIIDESGMPKERFSAEFPKEGPSILRIQQVVRGDSAAYFCASSPIGPDTQYFGPGTRLTVL.

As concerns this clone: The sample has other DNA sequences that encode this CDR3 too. CDR3 loop: CASSLVGGNYGYTF. The CDR3 nucleotides read TGCGCCAGCAGCTTGGTGGGCGGTAACTATGGCTACACCTTC. The chain joins TRBV5-1 to TRBJ1-2; D gene uncertain. The CDR3 totals 14 residues. V was cut by 0 bases and J by 1 base, with 7 bases left in between. CDR1 and CDR2 from the germline V gene are SGHRS and YFSETQ.

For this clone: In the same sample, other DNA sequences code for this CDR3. CDR3 loop: CASSPSGYEQYF. The CDR3 DNA reads TGTGCCAGCAGCCCCTCAGGCTACGAGCAGTACTTC. The V gene is TRBV12-3 or TRBV12-4, the J gene TRBJ2-7; unclear D gene. CDR3 length: 12 residues. The germline V and J ends were trimmed by 6 bases and 3 bases, with 9 bases remaining between them.

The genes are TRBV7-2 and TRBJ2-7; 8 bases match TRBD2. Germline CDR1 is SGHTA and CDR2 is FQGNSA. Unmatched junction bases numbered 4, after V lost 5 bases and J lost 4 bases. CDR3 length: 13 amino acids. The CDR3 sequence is CASSTSGSYEQYF. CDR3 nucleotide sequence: TGTGCCAGCAGCACTAGCGGAAGTTACGAGCAGTACTTC.

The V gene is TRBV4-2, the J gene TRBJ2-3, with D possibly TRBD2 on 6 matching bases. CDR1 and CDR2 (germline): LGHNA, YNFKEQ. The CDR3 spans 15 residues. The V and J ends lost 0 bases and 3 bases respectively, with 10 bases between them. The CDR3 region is CASSQEGGSTDTQYF. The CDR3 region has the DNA TGTGCCAGCAGCCAAGAAGGAGGGAGTACAGATACGCAGTATTTT.

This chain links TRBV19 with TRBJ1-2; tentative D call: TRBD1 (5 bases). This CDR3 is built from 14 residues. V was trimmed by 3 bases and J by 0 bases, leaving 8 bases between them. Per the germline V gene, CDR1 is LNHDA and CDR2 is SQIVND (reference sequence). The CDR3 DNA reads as TGTGCCAGTAGTATGACAGCTACTAACTATGGCTACACCTTC. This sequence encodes CASSMTATNYGYTF.

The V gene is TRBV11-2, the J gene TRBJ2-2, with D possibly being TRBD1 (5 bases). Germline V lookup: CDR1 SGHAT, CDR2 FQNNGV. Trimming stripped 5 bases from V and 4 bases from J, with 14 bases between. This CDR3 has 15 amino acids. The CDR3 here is CASSPVKGRTGELFF. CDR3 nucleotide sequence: TGTGCCAGCAGCCCTGTGAAGGGGCGCACCGGGGAGCTGTTTTTT.

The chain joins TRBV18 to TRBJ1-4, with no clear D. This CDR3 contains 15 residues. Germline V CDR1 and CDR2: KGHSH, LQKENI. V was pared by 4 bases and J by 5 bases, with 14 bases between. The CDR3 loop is CASSHWAENNEKLFF. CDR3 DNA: TGTGCCAGCTCACATTGGGCAGAGAACAATGAAAAACTGTTTTTT.

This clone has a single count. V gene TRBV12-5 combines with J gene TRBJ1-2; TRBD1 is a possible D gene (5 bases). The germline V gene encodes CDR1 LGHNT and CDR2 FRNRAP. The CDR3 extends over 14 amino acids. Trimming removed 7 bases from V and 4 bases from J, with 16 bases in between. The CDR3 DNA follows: TGTGCTAGTGTAGGATCTCATGGGACCTATGGCTACACCTTC. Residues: CASVGSHGTYGYTF.

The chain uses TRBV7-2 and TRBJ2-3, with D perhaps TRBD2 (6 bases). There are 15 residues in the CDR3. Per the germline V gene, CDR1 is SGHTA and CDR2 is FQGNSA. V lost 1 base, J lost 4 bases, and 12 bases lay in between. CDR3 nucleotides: TGTGCCAGCAGCTTAGGCGGGGAAGAGGCAGATACGCAGTATTTT. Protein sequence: CASSLGGEEADTQYF.

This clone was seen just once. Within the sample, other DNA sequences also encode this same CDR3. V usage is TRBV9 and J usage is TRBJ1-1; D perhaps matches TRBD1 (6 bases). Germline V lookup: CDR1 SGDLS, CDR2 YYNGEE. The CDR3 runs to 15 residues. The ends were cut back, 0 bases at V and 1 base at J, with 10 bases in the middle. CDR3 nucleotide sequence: TGTGCCAGCAGCGTAGAAGGAGGGGGGAACACTGAAGCTTTCTTT. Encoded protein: CASSVEGGGNTEAFF.

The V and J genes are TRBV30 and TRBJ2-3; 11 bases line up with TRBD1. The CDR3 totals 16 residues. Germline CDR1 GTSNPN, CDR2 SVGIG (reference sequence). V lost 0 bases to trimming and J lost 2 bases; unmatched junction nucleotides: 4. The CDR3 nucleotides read TGTGCCTGGAGTGTAGGGACAGGGGGATACACAGATACGCAGTATTTT. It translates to CAWSVGTGGYTDTQYF.